The 31 T cell receptor beta chains reported below all come from one sample, sequenced in a study of T cell responses to AZD1222 COVID-19 vaccine. Some clones are missing from TCRdb's copy, which holds only in-frame ones; the method was immunoSEQ multiplex PCR. The sample carries some 130,000 clones, roughly 90% recorded once. The input for sequencing was peripheral blood, taken on day 0 of AZD1222 vaccination. These receptors were collected from an adult in good health.

This chain joins TRBV28 and TRBJ2-1; D gene ambiguous. V was trimmed by 1 base and J by 7 bases, leaving 5 bases between them. The CDR3 extends over 12 amino acids. Per the germline V gene, CDR1 is MDHEN and CDR2 is SYDVKM. The CDR3 DNA is TGTGCCAGCAGTTTATATGCTAATGAGCAGTTCTTC. This codes for CASSLYANEQFF.

The chain couples TRBV25-1 to TRBJ1-1, with a weak D call TRBD1 (6 bases). The germline CDR1 and CDR2 sequences are MGHDK and SYGVNS. The CDR3 contains 14 residues. The V and J ends lost 3 bases and 6 bases respectively, with 14 bases between them. The CDR3 DNA reads as TGTGCCAGCAGTGATCCACAGGGACGACCTGAAGCTTTCTTT. Its protein product is CASSDPQGRPEAFF. The complete variable domain, with remaining parts taken from reference TRBV25-1 and TRBJ1-1, reads EADIYQTPRYLVIGTGKKITLECSQTMGHDKMYWYQQDPGMELHLIHYSYGVNSTEKGDLSSESTVSRIRTEHFPLTLESARPSHTSQYLCASSDPQGRPEAFFGQGTRLTVV.

The chain recombines TRBV5-6 with TRBJ1-2; tentative D call: TRBD1 (5 bases). The CDR3 is made up of 17 amino acids. CDR1 and CDR2 (germline): SGHDT, YYEEEE. V lost 2 bases, J lost 4 bases, and 21 bases lay in between. CDR3 loop: CASSFYQGSPGVYGYTF. The CDR3 DNA follows: TGTGCCAGCAGCTTCTACCAGGGCAGTCCAGGCGTCTATGGCTACACCTTC. Full variable domain (missing parts from reference TRBV5-6 and TRBJ1-2): DAGVTQSPTHLIKTRGQQVTLRCSPKSGHDTVSWYQQALGQGPQFIFQYYEEEERQRGNFPDRFSGHQFPNYSSELNVNALLLGDSALYLCASSFYQGSPGVYGYTFGSGTRLTVV.

The chain has TRBV30 and TRBJ1-1; D remains unclear. Trimming removed 0 bases from V and 7 bases from J, with 6 bases in between. Germline CDR1 GTSNPN, CDR2 SVGIG (reference sequence). This CDR3 region has 11 residues. The CDR3 here is CAWSVRNEAFF. The CDR3 coding sequence is TGTGCCTGGAGTGTACGCAATGAAGCTTTCTTT.

This clone was observed a single time. V usage is TRBV5-1 and J usage is TRBJ2-5; TRBD2 might be the D (7 bases). V was clipped by 4 bases and J by 5 bases, with 21 bases between them. Germline V CDR1 and CDR2: SGHRS, YFSETQ. This CDR3 comprises 16 residues. The CDR3 sequence is CASSPTRGGGGETQYF. The CDR3 region has the DNA TGCGCCAGCAGCCCAACCAGGGGCGGGGGCGGTGAGACCCAGTACTTC.

V and J are TRBV7-9 and TRBJ1-4, with D maybe TRBD1 (5 bases). CDR1 is SEHNR, CDR2 FQNEAQ, per germline (reference sequence). The CDR3 consists of 15 residues. V gave up 0 bases and J gave up 2 bases, with 7 bases separating them. CDR3 region: CASSLARDTNEKLFF. In DNA, the CDR3 is TGTGCCAGCAGCTTAGCAAGGGACACTAATGAAAAACTGTTTTTT.

The gene calls are TRBV4-3 and TRBJ1-2; a possible D gene is TRBD1 (5 bases). The length of the CDR3 is 15 residues. The germline V gene encodes CDR1 LGHNA and CDR2 YSLEER. Trimming left V 3 bases short and J 7 bases short, with 18 bases between. The chain's CDR3 is CASSQGTGLGVGYTF. For the CDR3, the DNA is TGCGCCAGCAGCCAGGGGACGGGGTTAGGAGTTGGCTACACCTTC.

The sample holds one count of this clone. This chain's CDR3 is CASSQSQPVGEQFF. For the CDR3, the DNA is TGTGCCAGCAGTCAGTCACAGCCGGTAGGTGAGCAGTTCTTC. This chain joins TRBV6-2 or TRBV6-3 and TRBJ2-1; no clear D gene. V lost 5 bases and J lost 9, with 17 bases in between. The germline V gene has CDR1 MNHEY and CDR2 SVGEGT. The CDR3 has 14 residues.

The genes are TRBV27 and TRBJ1-4; 8 positions agree with TRBD1. The CDR3 has 15 residues. Germline V gene sequence: CDR1 MNHEY, CDR2 SMNVEV (reference sequence). Losses at the gene ends were 4 bases for V and 8 bases for J; bases not matched to a gene: 9. The CDR3 is CASSSLQGAQEKLFF. CDR3 nucleotide sequence: TGTGCCAGCAGTTCGTTGCAGGGGGCGCAAGAAAAACTGTTTTTT.

This chain joins TRBV29-1 and TRBJ1-1, with D possibly matching TRBD1 (5 bases). The CDR3 consists of 13 residues. The V end was cut by 4 bases, the J end by 3 bases, with 12 bases between. Germline loops: CDR1 SQVTM, CDR2 ANQGSEA. The CDR3 is CSVVPGADTEAFF. Written as DNA, the CDR3 is TGCAGCGTTGTTCCTGGGGCCGACACTGAAGCTTTCTTT.

This chain connects TRBV19 to TRBJ2-7; TRBD1 matches 9 bases. The CDR3 contains 15 residues. V shed 5 bases, J shed 4 bases, and the junction held 9 bases outside the gene matches. CDR1 is LNHDA, CDR2 SQIVND, per germline (reference sequence). CDR3 loop: CASSPRDRVKYEQYF. CDR3 sequence (DNA): TGTGCCAGTAGTCCGCGGGACAGGGTGAAATACGAGCAGTACTTC.

The chain carries TRBV30 and TRBJ1-2, with a tentative D call TRBD1 (5 bases). Looked up from germline, CDR1 is GTSNPN and CDR2 is SVGIG (reference sequence). The CDR3 contains 12 residues. The germline V and J ends were trimmed by 1 base and 8 bases, with 11 bases remaining between them. CDR3 DNA: TGTGCCTGGAGTGGGGGGATGGGGGGCTACACCTTC. Protein sequence: CAWSGGMGGYTF.

The J gene is TRBJ1-2, the V gene TRBV4-1; 7 bases agree with TRBD1. The ends lost 2 bases at V and 2 bases at J; junction bases unmatched: 5. Germline values: CDR1 MGHRA, CDR2 YSYEKL. The CDR3 runs to 15 residues. This CDR3 reads CASSQLTGTNYGYTF. The CDR3 nucleotides read TGCGCCAGCAGCCAATTGACAGGGACGAACTATGGCTACACCTTC.

This chain joins TRBV14 and TRBJ2-1; possibly TRBD1 or TRBD2 for D (5 bases each). The germline V gene encodes CDR1 SGHDN and CDR2 FVKESK. The CDR3 length is 13 residues. The V end was cut by 5 bases, the J end by 10 bases, with 15 bases between. The CDR3 protein is CASSSRPGTEQFF. For the CDR3, the DNA is TGTGCCAGCAGCTCCCGGCCTGGGACCGAGCAGTTCTTC. The whole variable domain, filled in from reference TRBV14 and TRBJ2-1, reads EAGVTQFPSHSVIEKGQTVTLRCDPISGHDNLYWYRRVMGKEIKFLLHFVKESKQDESGMPNNRFLAERTGGTYSTLKVQPAELEDSGVYFCASSSRPGTEQFFGPGTRLTVL.

The chain employs TRBV5-4 and TRBJ2-2; 10 bases match TRBD2. Germline V gene sequence: CDR1 SGHNT, CDR2 YYREEE (reference sequence). There are 17 residues in the CDR3. J gave up 2 bases and V 2 bases, and 6 bases lay outside the gene matches. The CDR3 DNA follows: TGTGCCAGCAGCTTATTAGCGGGAGGCCCCAACACCGGGGAGCTGTTTTTT. This codes for CASSLLAGGPNTGELFF.

The rearrangement joins TRBV24-1 to TRBJ2-2, with no clear D. CDR1 is KGHDR, CDR2 SFDVKD, per germline. The V end was cut by 5 bases, the J end by 2 bases, with 5 bases between. The CDR3 totals 13 residues. CDR3 bases: TGTGCCACCAGTGCGGATAACACCGGGGAGCTGTTTTTT. Its translation: CATSADNTGELFF.

In its sample, this clone was seen a few times. This sequence joins TRBV7-9 and TRBJ1-1, with a tentative D call TRBD1 (6 bases). The CDR3 consists of 15 residues. Germline V gene sequence: CDR1 SEHNR, CDR2 FQNEAQ (reference sequence). V was trimmed by 5 bases and J by 4 bases, leaving 17 bases between them. The CDR3 is CASSPQGGAGTEAFF. The CDR3 DNA is TGTGCCAGCAGCCCCCAAGGGGGGGCCGGCACTGAAGCTTTCTTT.

The V gene is TRBV7-2, the J gene TRBJ2-5; no reliable D call. Looked up from germline, CDR1 is SGHTA and CDR2 is FQGNSA. The CDR3 runs 15 residues. The germline V and J ends were trimmed by 0 bases and 1 base, with 9 bases remaining between them. CDR3 loop: CASSLAGGRQETQYF. CDR3 nucleotides: TGTGCCAGCAGCTTAGCGGGCGGACGCCAAGAGACCCAGTACTTC.

The V gene is TRBV7-9, the J gene TRBJ1-1; no definite D call. This CDR3 spans 18 amino acids. V was cut by 1 base and J by 0 bases, with 18 bases left in between. CDR1 is SEHNR and CDR2 is FQNEAQ in the germline V gene (reference sequence). The CDR3 loop reads CASSLGQGPPRLNTEAFF. In nucleotides, the CDR3 is TGTGCCAGCAGCTTAGGACAAGGCCCGCCTCGATTGAACACTGAAGCTTTCTTT.

Only a few counts were recorded for this clone. CDR3: CASSGGGSSYNEQFF. The CDR3 DNA reads as TGTGCCAGCAGCGGAGGCGGGAGCTCCTACAATGAGCAGTTCTTC. J is TRBJ2-1 and V is TRBV11-3; TRBD2 agrees at 7 bases. Trimming took 5 bases from V and 0 from J; bases not matched to a gene: 4. The germline V gene has CDR1 SGHNT and CDR2 YENEEA. CDR3 length equals 15 residues.

The J gene is TRBJ1-5, the V gene TRBV18, with TRBD1 identical over 7 bases. The CDR3 extends over 13 amino acids. With 7 bases clipped from V and 6 bases from J, the junction kept 6 bases outside the gene matches. Germline-derived CDR1 and CDR2 are KGHSH and LQKENI. The CDR3: CASLQGTGQPQHF. CDR3 DNA: TGTGCCAGCTTACAGGGGACTGGTCAGCCCCAGCATTTT.

The chain joins TRBV2 to TRBJ2-1; 11 bases map to TRBD2. CDR3 size: 16 residues. J gave up 3 bases and V 7 bases, and 8 bases lay outside the gene matches. Germline V gives CDR1 SNHLY, CDR2 FYNNEI. The DNA of the CDR3 is TGTGCCAGCAAGTTACGGGGGACTAGCGGCTACAATGAGCAGTTCTTC. Translation: CASKLRGTSGYNEQFF.

This clone was recorded once. This chain joins TRBV14 and TRBJ2-1; the match to TRBD1 covers 9 bases. The CDR3 runs to 13 residues. Germline trimming cut 6 bases from V and 3 bases from J; bases unmatched to any gene: 0. Germline-derived CDR1 and CDR2 are SGHDN and FVKESK. The CDR3 protein is CASRDRGYNEQFF. The CDR3 region has the DNA TGTGCCAGCAGGGACAGGGGCTACAATGAGCAGTTCTTC.

The chain links TRBV6-4 to TRBJ2-3; D is undetermined. Germline-derived CDR1 and CDR2 are MRHNA and SNTAGT. CDR3 size: 15 residues. Deletions cut 4 bases from V and 0 bases from J, with 11 bases between. CDR3 amino acids: CASSAWCVSTDTQYF. The CDR3, as DNA: TGTGCCAGCAGTGCATGGTGTGTTAGCACAGATACGCAGTATTTT.

The J gene is TRBJ2-5, the V gene TRBV6-6; 8 bases fit TRBD2. Germline CDR1 MNHNY, CDR2 SVGAGI (reference sequence). V lost 8 bases and J lost 5; bases outside the gene matches: 7. CDR3 length equals 13 residues. For the CDR3, the DNA is TGTGCCAGCGACAGCGGGAGTCGGGAGACCCAGTACTTC. As protein: CASDSGSRETQYF.

This clone has only a few counts. The chain is built from TRBV30 and TRBJ1-1, with unresolved D. The CDR3 length is 11 residues. The V end was cut by 2 bases, the J end by 7 bases, with 8 bases between. CDR1 GTSNPN and CDR2 SVGIG come from the germline V gene (reference sequence). In DNA, the CDR3 is TGTGCCTGGAGTCCGGCCTATGAAGCTTTCTTT. Translated: CAWSPAYEAFF.

The J gene is TRBJ1-1, the V gene TRBV11-3; no clear D gene. Trimming took off 3 bases at V and 1 base at J, with 6 bases between the two ends. The CDR3 consists of 13 residues. In germline, CDR1 is SGHNT, CDR2 YENEEA. The DNA of the CDR3 is TGTGCCAGCAGCTTGATCAAGAACACTGAAGCTTTCTTT. Translating it yields CASSLIKNTEAFF.

The rearrangement joins TRBV12-3 or TRBV12-4 to TRBJ1-5; D remains ambiguous. V lost 6 bases to trimming and J lost 7 bases, with 10 bases between them. This CDR3 is 12 amino acids long. CDR3 amino acids: CASSPAAQPQHF. DNA of the CDR3: TGTGCCAGCAGCCCTGCGGCACAGCCCCAGCATTTT.

The rearrangement links TRBV7-3 to TRBJ2-7, with D hard to call. This CDR3 contains 13 residues. Per the germline V gene, CDR1 is SGHTA and CDR2 is FQGTGA. V dropped 0 bases and J dropped 3 bases, with 6 bases sitting between them. The CDR3 DNA sequence: TGTGCCAGCAGCTTAACGGTTGGCTACGAGCAGTACTTC. Protein: CASSLTVGYEQYF.

This chain links TRBV6-2 or TRBV6-3 with TRBJ1-2; unclear D gene. Trimming left V 0 bases short and J 3 bases short, with 11 bases between. The CDR3 totals 15 residues. CDR1 is MNHEY and CDR2 is SVGEGT in the germline V gene. CDR3 DNA: TGTGCCAGCAGTTACTCCCTCTTGGTTGACTATGGCTACACCTTC. Protein sequence: CASSYSLLVDYGYTF.

V gene TRBV5-8 combines with J gene TRBJ1-2; D remains unclear. This CDR3 spans 12 amino acids. Trimming removed 3 bases at V and 0 bases at J, with 3 bases between. The germline CDR1 and CDR2 sequences are SGHTS and YDEGEE. The CDR3 DNA sequence: TGTGCCAGCAGCTGGACTAACTATGGCTACACCTTC. This sequence encodes CASSWTNYGYTF.